A single sample is the source of the 25 T cell receptor beta chains below, sequenced in a study of T-cell reconstitution after alpha-beta-depleted transplantation in children. Library preparation (for TCRbeta) was performed with unique molecular identifiers. One entry per CDR3 protein results from TCRdb running MiXCR on the PCR reads. The data hold fewer than 550,000 distinct CDR3 sequences, with approximately 10% observed a single time. Sequenced material: PBMCs, mostly from graft donor cells, taken 180 days after TCRalphabeta/CD19-depleted stem cell transplant. The receptors were sampled from a female patient aged 2-15 years who had a stem cell transplant for aplastic anemia, so the T cells may come from the graft donor.

The CDR3 sequence is CSARFDRGPNYEQYF. The CDR3 DNA reads as TGCAGTGCTAGATTCGACAGGGGGCCGAACTACGAGCAGTACTTC. V and J are TRBV20-1 and TRBJ2-7, with 10 bases matching TRBD1. Germline CDR1 and CDR2: DFQATT and SNEGSKA (reference sequence). The junction had 7 bases not matched to a gene; V was cut back by 2 bases and J by 3 bases. This CDR3 comprises 15 residues.

The chain links TRBV21-1 to TRBJ2-6; the table's D call TRBD2 went unverified against the DNA. TRBV21-1 is assigned pseudogene status. The CDR3 length is 15 residues. The CDR3 DNA follows: TGTCCCCCCCGCCCGCGAAGGTCTGGGGCCAACGTCCTGACTTTC. The encoded protein is CPPRPRRSGANVLTF.

This clonotype was recorded a few times. This sequence joins TRBV28 and TRBJ1-1; weak D call: TRBD1 (5 bases). Germline V CDR1 and CDR2: MDHEN, SYDVKM. V was cut by 2 bases and J by 7 bases, with 14 bases left in between. This CDR3 spans 14 amino acids. The CDR3 sequence: CASSLGRRAGEAFF. The CDR3 DNA sequence: TGTGCCAGCAGTTTAGGTCGCAGGGCAGGTGAAGCTTTCTTT.

The chain employs TRBV28 and TRBJ1-5; the D is unclear. The CDR3 contains 13 residues. Trimming pared 6 bases from V and 5 bases from J, leaving 11 bases between. Germline V CDR1 and CDR2: MDHEN, SYDVKM. Written as DNA, the CDR3 is TGTGCCAGCAGAGTGGGAGGTTATCAGCCCCAGCATTTT. This codes for CASRVGGYQPQHF. Together with reference TRBV28 and TRBJ1-5, the CDR3 gives the full variable domain: DVKVTQSSRYLVKRTGEKVFLECVQDMDHENMFWYRQDPGLGLRLIYFSYDVKMKEKGDIPEGYSVSREKKERFSLILESASTNQTSMYLCASRVGGYQPQHFGDGTRLSIL.

The sample holds a few counts of this clonotype. This chain links TRBV6-1 with TRBJ2-3; the match to TRBD2 covers 8 bases. The length of the CDR3 is 14 residues. V trimming: 7 bases; J trimming: 8 bases; junction bases outside the gene matches: 11. The germline V gene encodes CDR1 MNHNS and CDR2 SASEGT. The CDR3 here is CASTRGAGGGTQYF. In nucleotides, the CDR3 is TGTGCCAGCACCCGGGGTGCGGGAGGAGGTACGCAGTATTTT.

This clonotype was seen a few times. The V gene is TRBV7-6, the J gene TRBJ2-5, with D tentatively TRBD2 (6 bases). CDR3 length: 17 residues. Germline CDR1 is SGHVS and CDR2 is FNYEAQ. V was cut by 1 base and J by 4 bases, with 19 bases left in between. The CDR3 nucleotides read TGTGCCAGCAGCTTAGAATGGGGCTGGGGGAGGAGAGAGACCCAGTACTTC. Its protein product is CASSLEWGWGRRETQYF.

This clonotype was observed at least ten times. The rearrangement uses TRBV20-1 and TRBJ2-6, with 7 bases matching TRBD1. V lost 7 bases to trimming and J lost 0 bases; unmatched junction nucleotides: 0. There are 13 residues in the CDR3. Germline assignment: CDR1 DFQATT and CDR2 SNEGSKA (reference sequence). The CDR3 coding sequence is TGCAGTGGGACAGGCTCTGGGGCCAACGTCCTGACTTTC. Encoded protein: CSGTGSGANVLTF.

V usage is TRBV5-1 and J usage is TRBJ1-5, with 7 positions matching TRBD1. V was pared by 4 bases and J by 1 base, with 11 bases of the junction left unmatched. Germline V gives CDR1 SGHRS, CDR2 YFSETQ. There are 17 residues in the CDR3. The CDR3 DNA is TGCGCCAGCAGCCTACCGACAGGGCGGTACAGCAATCAGCCCCAGCATTTT. This codes for CASSLPTGRYSNQPQHF.

Regarding this clonotype: A much larger clone lies one base from this, so it may be a read error. The gene calls are TRBV12-3 or TRBV12-4 and TRBJ2-1; no clear D. The CDR3 is made up of 16 amino acids. Trimming cost V 8 bases and J 10 bases, with 27 bases left between them. CDR3 residues: CASGYSGSLIFREQFF. The CDR3, as DNA: TGTGCCAGCGGGTACAGTGGATCCCTAATCTTTCGGGAGCAGTTCTTC.

About this clonotype itself: The CDR3 does not close with the conserved phenylalanine or tryptophan, likely indicating a read error. The rearrangement joins TRBV3-1 to TRBJ2-7; TRBD1 matches at 9 bases. Germline V CDR1 and CDR2: LGHDT, YNNKEL (reference sequence). The CDR3 totals 12 residues. The ends lost 4 bases at V and 6 bases at J; junction bases unmatched: 1. The CDR3 is CASSRDRAEQYL. The CDR3, as DNA: TGTGCCAGCAGCCGGGACAGGGCCGAGCAGTACTTA.

This clonotype occurred a few times. The rearrangement uses TRBV7-9 and TRBJ1-1; 7 bases match TRBD1. This CDR3 region has 12 residues. CDR1 is SEHNR, CDR2 FQNEAQ, per germline (reference sequence). Unmatched junction bases numbered 4, after V lost 4 bases and J lost 8 bases. The CDR3 region is CASSSQDREAFF. CDR3 coding DNA: TGTGCCAGCAGCTCCCAGGACAGGGAAGCTTTCTTT.

This clonotype was observed a handful of times. The chain joins TRBV11-2 to TRBJ2-7, with TRBD2 identical over 9 bases. This CDR3 is 18 amino acids long. Trimming took 1 base from V and 2 from J; bases not matched to a gene: 12. Germline V lookup: CDR1 SGHAT, CDR2 FQNNGV. The CDR3 sequence: CASSLVGSGGTRTYEQYF. Written as DNA, the CDR3 is TGTGCCAGCAGCTTAGTCGGTAGCGGGGGAACCCGAACCTACGAGCAGTACTTC.

The rearrangement links TRBV20-1 to TRBJ2-1, with D possibly matching TRBD2 (6 bases). This CDR3 has 16 amino acids. Between the trimmed V and J ends, which lost 5 bases and 0 bases, there was a span of 17 bases. CDR1 is DFQATT and CDR2 is SNEGSKA in the germline V gene (reference sequence). The CDR3 sequence: CSARRGAGSSYNEQFF. CDR3 sequence (DNA): TGCAGTGCTCGCCGGGGTGCGGGGAGCTCCTACAATGAGCAGTTCTTC.

This clonotype turned up a few times. This chain connects TRBV12-3 or TRBV12-4 to TRBJ2-1; D ambiguous. This CDR3 spans 12 amino acids. V was cut by 3 bases and J by 10 bases, with 10 bases left in between. The CDR3 loop reads CASSFPSVEQFF. The DNA of the CDR3 is TGTGCCAGCAGTTTTCCGTCCGTGGAGCAGTTCTTC.

This clonotype was seen ten or more times. This chain joins TRBV12-3 or TRBV12-4 and TRBJ2-7; no clear D gene. The CDR3 is 13 amino acids. Trimming shortened V by 6 bases and J by 1 base, and 10 bases separated the two germline ends. CDR3 coding DNA: TGTGCCAGCAGAGGTTCCGAGTCCTACGAGCAGTACTTC. This encodes CASRGSESYEQYF.

The chain couples TRBV20-1 to TRBJ2-7; D might be TRBD1 or TRBD2, each matching 5 bases. CDR3 length: 16 residues. Trimming shortened V by 1 base and J by 6 bases, and 22 bases separated the two germline ends. Germline-derived CDR1 and CDR2 are DFQATT and SNEGSKA (reference sequence). CDR3 bases: TGCAGTGCTAGAGCTATTACAGGACTCTACCTTCGCGAGCAGTACTTC. Translation: CSARAITGLYLREQYF.

This clonotype was counted between two and nine times. The chain recombines TRBV29-1 with TRBJ2-1; 7 nucleotides align to TRBD1. The CDR3 length is 15 residues. The germline V gene has CDR1 SQVTM and CDR2 ANQGSEA. The V and J ends lost 6 bases and 1 base, in that order; junction bases with no gene match: 9. The CDR3 is CSVGTGRGSYNEQFF. CDR3 bases: TGCAGCGTCGGTACGGGCAGGGGGTCCTACAATGAGCAGTTCTTC.

The table lists this clonotype with a few counts. The chain is built from TRBV12-3 or TRBV12-4 and TRBJ1-2; the match to TRBD1 covers 7 bases. The CDR3 is made up of 15 amino acids. The junction had 12 bases not matched to a gene; V was cut back by 3 bases and J by 8 bases. This CDR3 reads CASSFTQGGARGYTF. The CDR3 region has the DNA TGTGCCAGCAGTTTTACGCAGGGGGGGGCGAGAGGCTACACCTTC.

The chain recombines TRBV7-2 with TRBJ2-7; no clear D gene. This CDR3 has 17 residues. V was shortened by 1 base and J by 0 bases, with 16 bases between the two germline ends. Germline loops: CDR1 SGHTA, CDR2 FQGNSA. The CDR3 here is CASSLGPAGRSSYEQYV. CDR3 coding DNA: TGTGCCAGCAGCTTAGGTCCCGCAGGCCGTAGCTCCTACGAGCAGTACGTC.

This clonotype was observed a few times. The chain carries TRBV29-1 and TRBJ2-3; no clear D gene. Germline assignment: CDR1 SQVTM and CDR2 ANQGSEA. The CDR3 extends over 13 amino acids. Trimming pared 2 bases from V and 0 bases from J, leaving 6 bases between. The DNA of the CDR3 is TGCAGCGTTGAATGGGGTAGCACAGATACGCAGTATTTT. Amino acids: CSVEWGSTDTQYF.

This clonotype was counted a few times. This chain links TRBV21-1 with TRBJ2-7; the D call of TRBD1 is as the table states it, not checked on the DNA. TRBV21-1 constitutes a pseudogene. The CDR3 extends over 21 amino acids. DNA for the CDR3: TGTGCCAGCAGCAAAGAGGAATTGAGGACAGGGGGCGCGAGATACCCCTACGAGCAGTACGTC. Encoded protein: CASSKEELRTGGARYPYEQYV.

The sample holds many counts of this clonotype. This chain links TRBV28 with TRBJ2-7; no clear D. This CDR3 is 13 amino acids long. V shed 4 bases and J shed 4 bases, with 11 bases lying between them. Per germline, CDR1 MDHEN and CDR2 SYDVKM. The CDR3 sequence: CASSSLLAYEQYV. In nucleotides, the CDR3 is TGTGCCAGCAGTTCCCTGTTGGCGTACGAGCAGTACGTC.

For the CDR3, the DNA is TGTGCCAGCAGCCTAAAAGGACAGGGGCTTGAAGCTTTCTTT. Its translation is CASSLKGQGLEAFF. The chain is built from TRBV7-2 and TRBJ1-1, with 9 bases matching TRBD1. CDR3 length equals 14 residues. The V segment lost 5 bases and the J segment 7 bases; nucleotides outside the gene matches: 8. CDR1 SGHTA and CDR2 FQGNSA come from the germline V gene.

The table lists this clonotype with a few counts. The chain links TRBV14 to TRBJ1-4, with TRBD1 as a possible D gene (5 bases). Germline CDR1 is SGHDN and CDR2 is FVKESK. Trimming shortened V by 8 bases and J by 7 bases, and 17 bases separated the two germline ends. The CDR3 length is 14 residues. CDR3: CASQRGGGSEKLFF. CDR3 nucleotide sequence: TGTGCCAGCCAACGCGGGGGAGGGAGTGAAAAACTGTTTTTT.

CDR3 amino acids: CASSPNLATNEKLFF. CDR3 nucleotides: TGTGCCAGCTCACCGAACTTAGCAACTAATGAAAAACTGTTTTTT. The rearrangement joins TRBV18 to TRBJ1-4; D not certain. Trimming took off 3 bases at V and 0 bases at J, with 8 bases between the two ends. The CDR3 loop spans 15 amino acids. Germline assignment: CDR1 KGHSH and CDR2 LQKENI.